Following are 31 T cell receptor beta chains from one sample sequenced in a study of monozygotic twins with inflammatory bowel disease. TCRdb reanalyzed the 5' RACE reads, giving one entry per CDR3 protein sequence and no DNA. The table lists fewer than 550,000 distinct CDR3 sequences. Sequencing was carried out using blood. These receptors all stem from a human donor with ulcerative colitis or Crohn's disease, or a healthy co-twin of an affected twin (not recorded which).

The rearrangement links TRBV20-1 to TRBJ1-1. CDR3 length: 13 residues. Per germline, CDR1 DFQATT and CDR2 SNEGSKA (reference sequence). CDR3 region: CSARSAKNTEAFF.

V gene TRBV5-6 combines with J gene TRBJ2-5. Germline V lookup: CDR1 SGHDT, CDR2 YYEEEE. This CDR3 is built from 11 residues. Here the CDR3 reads CASSLEQTQYF.

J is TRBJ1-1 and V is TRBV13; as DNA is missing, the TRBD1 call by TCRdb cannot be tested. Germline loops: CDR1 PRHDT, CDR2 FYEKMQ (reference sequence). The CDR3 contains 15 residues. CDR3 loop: CASSPGEGVSTEAFF.

The CDR3 reads CASSLSFRGVSNSPLHF. The chain joins TRBV27 to TRBJ1-6; TCRdb designates TRBD1, a call that cannot be tested without DNA. This CDR3 contains 17 residues. Per the germline V gene, CDR1 is MNHEY and CDR2 is SMNVEV (reference sequence).

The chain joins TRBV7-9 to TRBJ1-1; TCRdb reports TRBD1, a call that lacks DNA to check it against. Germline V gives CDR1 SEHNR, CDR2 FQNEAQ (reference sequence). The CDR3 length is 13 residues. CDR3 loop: CASRPTEYTEAFF.

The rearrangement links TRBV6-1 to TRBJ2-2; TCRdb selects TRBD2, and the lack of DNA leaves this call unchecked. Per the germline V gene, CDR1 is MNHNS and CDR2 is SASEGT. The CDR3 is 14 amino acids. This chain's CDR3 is CASSEAGGTGELFF.

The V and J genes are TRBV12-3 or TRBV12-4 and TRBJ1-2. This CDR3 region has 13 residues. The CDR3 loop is CASSPERIHGYTF.

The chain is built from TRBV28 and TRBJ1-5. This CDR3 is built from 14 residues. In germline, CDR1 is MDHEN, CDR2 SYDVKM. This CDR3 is CASSLRRMGQPQHF.

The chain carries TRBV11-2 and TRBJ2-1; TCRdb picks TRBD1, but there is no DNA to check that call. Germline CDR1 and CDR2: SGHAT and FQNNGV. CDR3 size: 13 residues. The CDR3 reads CASRRTGNNEQFF.

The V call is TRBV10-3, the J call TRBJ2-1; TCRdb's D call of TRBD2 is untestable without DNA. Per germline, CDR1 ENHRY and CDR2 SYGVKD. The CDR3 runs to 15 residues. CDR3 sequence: CAIKAGTSGYNEQFF.

The CDR3 reads CASSRPGQNQPQHF. The rearrangement uses TRBV7-2 and TRBJ1-5; TCRdb's assignment of TRBD1 cannot be checked, as there is no DNA. Per germline, CDR1 SGHTA and CDR2 FQGNSA. This CDR3 region has 14 residues.

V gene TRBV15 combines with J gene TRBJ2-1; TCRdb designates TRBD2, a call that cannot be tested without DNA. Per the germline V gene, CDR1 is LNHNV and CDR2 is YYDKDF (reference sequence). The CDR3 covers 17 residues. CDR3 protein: CATSRGSTGRIYNEQFF.

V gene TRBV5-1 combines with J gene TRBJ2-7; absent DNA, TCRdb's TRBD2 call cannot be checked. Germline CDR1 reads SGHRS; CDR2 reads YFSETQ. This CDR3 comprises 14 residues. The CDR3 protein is CASNVAGVNYEQYF.

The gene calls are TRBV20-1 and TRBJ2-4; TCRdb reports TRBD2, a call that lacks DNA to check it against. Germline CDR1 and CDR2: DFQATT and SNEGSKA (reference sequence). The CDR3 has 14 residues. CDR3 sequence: CSAQEGGPRDIQYF.

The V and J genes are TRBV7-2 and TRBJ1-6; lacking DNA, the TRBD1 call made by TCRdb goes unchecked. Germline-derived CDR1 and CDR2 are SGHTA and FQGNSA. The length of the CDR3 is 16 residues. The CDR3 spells CASRPGSGEKNSPLHF.

CDR3 in amino acids: CSAVAPRGQETQYF. V gene TRBV20-1 combines with J gene TRBJ2-5; TCRdb designates TRBD1, a call that cannot be tested without DNA. The CDR3 runs to 14 residues. Germline values: CDR1 DFQATT, CDR2 SNEGSKA (reference sequence).

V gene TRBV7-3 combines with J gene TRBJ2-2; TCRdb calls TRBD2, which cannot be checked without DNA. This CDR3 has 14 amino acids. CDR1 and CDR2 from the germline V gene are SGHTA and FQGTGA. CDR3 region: CASSILQGRGELFF. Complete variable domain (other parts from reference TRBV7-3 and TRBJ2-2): GAGVSQTPSNKVTEKGKYVELRCDPISGHTALYWYRQSLGQGPEFLIYFQGTGAADDSGLPNDRFFAVRPEGSVSTLKIQRTERGDSAVYLCASSILQGRGELFFGEGSRLTVL.

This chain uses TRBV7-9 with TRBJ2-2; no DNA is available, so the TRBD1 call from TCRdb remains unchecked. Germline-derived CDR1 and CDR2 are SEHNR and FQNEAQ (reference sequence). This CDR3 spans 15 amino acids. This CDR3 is CASIEQDRGRGELFF. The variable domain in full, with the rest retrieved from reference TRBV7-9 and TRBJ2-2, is DTGVSQNPRHKITKRGQNVTFRCDPISEHNRLYWYRQTLGQGPEFLTYFQNEAQLEKSRLLSDRFSAERPKGSFSTLEIQRTEQGDSAMYLCASIEQDRGRGELFFGEGSRLTVL.

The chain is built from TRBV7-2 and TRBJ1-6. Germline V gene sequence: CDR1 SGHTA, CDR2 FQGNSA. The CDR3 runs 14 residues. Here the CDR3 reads CASRRYGDNSPLHF.

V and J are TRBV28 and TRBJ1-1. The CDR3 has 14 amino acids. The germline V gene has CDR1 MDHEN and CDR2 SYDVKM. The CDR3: CASRGLGLNTEAFF.

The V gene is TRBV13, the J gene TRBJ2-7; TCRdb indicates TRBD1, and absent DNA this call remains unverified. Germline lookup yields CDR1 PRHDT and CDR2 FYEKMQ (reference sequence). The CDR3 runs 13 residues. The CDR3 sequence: CASGRETPYEQYF.

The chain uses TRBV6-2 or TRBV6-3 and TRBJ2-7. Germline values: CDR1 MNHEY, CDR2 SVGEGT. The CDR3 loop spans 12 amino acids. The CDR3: CGSGFYSYEQYF.

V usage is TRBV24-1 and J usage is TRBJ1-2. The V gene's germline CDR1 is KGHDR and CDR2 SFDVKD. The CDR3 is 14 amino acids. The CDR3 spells CATSDYSVMRGYTF.

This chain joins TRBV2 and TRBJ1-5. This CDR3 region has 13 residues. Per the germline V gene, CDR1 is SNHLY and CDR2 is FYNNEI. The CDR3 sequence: CASSAGEDQPQHF.

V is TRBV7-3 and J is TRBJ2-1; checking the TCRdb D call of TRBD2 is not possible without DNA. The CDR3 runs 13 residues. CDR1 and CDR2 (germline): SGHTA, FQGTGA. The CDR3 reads CASSSQRGNEQFF.

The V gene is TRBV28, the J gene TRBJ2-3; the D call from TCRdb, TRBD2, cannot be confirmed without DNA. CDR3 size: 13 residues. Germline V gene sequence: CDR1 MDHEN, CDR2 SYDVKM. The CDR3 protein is CASRGDRADTQYF. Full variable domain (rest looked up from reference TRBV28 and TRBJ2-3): DVKVTQSSRYLVKRTGEKVFLECVQDMDHENMFWYRQDPGLGLRLIYFSYDVKMKEKGDIPEGYSVSREKKERFSLILESASTNQTSMYLCASRGDRADTQYFGPGTRLTVL.

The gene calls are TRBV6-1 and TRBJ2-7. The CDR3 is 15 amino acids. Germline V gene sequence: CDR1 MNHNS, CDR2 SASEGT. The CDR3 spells CASTTVIAGSYEQYF.

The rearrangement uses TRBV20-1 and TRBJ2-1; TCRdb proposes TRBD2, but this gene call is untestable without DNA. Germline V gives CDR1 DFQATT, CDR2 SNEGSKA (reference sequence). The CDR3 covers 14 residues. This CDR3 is CSAMSGTSYNEQFF.

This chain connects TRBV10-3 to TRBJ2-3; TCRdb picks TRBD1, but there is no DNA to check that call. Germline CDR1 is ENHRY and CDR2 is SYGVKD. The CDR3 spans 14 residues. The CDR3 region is CAITAGRSSDTQYF.

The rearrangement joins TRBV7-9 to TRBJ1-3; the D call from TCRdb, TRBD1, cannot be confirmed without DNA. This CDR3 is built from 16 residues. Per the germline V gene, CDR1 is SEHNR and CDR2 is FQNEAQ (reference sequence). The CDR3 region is CASTPGTTASGNTIYF.

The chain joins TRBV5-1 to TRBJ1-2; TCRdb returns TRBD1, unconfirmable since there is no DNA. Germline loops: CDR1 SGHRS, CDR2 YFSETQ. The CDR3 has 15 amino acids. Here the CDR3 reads CASTPGTGTFYGYTF.